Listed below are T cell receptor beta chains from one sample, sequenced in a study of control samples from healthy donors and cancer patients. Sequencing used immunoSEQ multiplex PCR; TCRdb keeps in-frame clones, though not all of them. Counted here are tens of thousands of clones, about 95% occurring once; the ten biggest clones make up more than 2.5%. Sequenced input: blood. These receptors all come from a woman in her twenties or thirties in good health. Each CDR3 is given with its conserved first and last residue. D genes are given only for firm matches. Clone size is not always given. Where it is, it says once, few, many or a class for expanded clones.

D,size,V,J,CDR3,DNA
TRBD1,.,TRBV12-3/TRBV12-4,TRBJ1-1,CASKTGGVSEAFF,TGTGCCAGCAAAACAGGGGGAGTTAGTGAAGCTTTCTTT
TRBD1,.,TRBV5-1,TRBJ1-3,CASSSGRGQGREGNTIYF,TGCGCCAGCAGCTCCGGGAGGGGACAGGGAAGAGAAGGAAACACCATATATTTT
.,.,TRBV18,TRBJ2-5,CASSLLVQETQYF,TGTGCCAGCTCTCTTCTGGTTCAAGAGACCCAGTACTTC
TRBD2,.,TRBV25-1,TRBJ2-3,CASSEYSIQRGSTDTQYF,TGTGCCAGCAGTGAATACTCCATTCAGCGGGGGAGCACAGATACGCAGTATTTT
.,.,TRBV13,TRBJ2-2,CASSFGGTLAGELFF,TGTGCCAGCAGCTTCGGCGGAACCTTGGCCGGGGAGCTGTTTTTT
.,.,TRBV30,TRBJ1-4,CAWSDQRTYSEKLFF,TGTGCCTGGAGTGACCAAAGGACTTATTCCGAAAAACTGTTTTTT
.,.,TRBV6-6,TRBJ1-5,CASSGTDINQPQHF,TGTGCCAGCAGTGGGACGGACATCAATCAGCCCCAGCATTTT
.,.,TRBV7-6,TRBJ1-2,CASSLTGGASDYGYTF,TGTGCCAGCAGCTTAACCGGGGGCGCCTCGGACTATGGCTACACCTTC
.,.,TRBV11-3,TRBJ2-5,CASSYGLGETQYF,TGTGCCAGCAGCTACGGGCTTGGGGAGACCCAGTACTTC
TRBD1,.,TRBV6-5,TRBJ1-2,CASTGIGTANYGYTF,TGTGCCAGCACAGGGATAGGGACAGCTAACTATGGCTACACCTTC
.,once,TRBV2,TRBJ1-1,CASSPLGTEAFF,TGTGCCAGCAGTCCTCTGGGCACTGAAGCTTTCTTT
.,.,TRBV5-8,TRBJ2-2,CASSSRPGELFF,TGTGCCAGCAGCTCCAGGCCCGGGGAGCTGTTTTTT
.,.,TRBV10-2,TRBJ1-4,CASSPAGGVEKLFF,TGCGCCAGCAGTCCTGCGGGCGGCGTTGAAAAACTGTTTTTT
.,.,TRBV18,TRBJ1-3,CASSPLGLISGNTIYF,TGTGCCAGCTCACCTCTCGGGCTGATCTCTGGAAACACCATATATTTT
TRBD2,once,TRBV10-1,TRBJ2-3,CASSESRGADTQYF,TGCGCCAGCAGTGAGTCCCGGGGGGCAGATACGCAGTATTTT
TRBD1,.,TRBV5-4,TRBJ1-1,CASSLGAGGPYTEAFF,TGTGCCAGCAGCCTCGGAGCAGGGGGTCCGTACACTGAAGCTTTCTTT
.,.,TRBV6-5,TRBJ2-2,CASSYSPFGEGGELFF,TGTGCCAGCAGTTACTCACCTTTCGGGGAAGGCGGGGAGCTGTTTTTT
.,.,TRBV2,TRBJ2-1,CASSHPRESSYNEQFF,TGTGCCAGCAGTCATCCTAGGGAGAGCTCCTACAATGAGCAGTTCTTC
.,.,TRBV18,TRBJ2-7,CASSLSYEQYF,TGTGCCAGCTCACTCTCCTACGAGCAGTACTTC
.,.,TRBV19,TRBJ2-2,CASSIKRRISPGELFF,TGTGCCAGTAGTATAAAGCGACGTATTAGCCCCGGGGAGCTGTTTTTT
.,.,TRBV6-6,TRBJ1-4,CASSPTGSEKLFF,TGTGCCAGCAGTCCTACAGGGTCGGAAAAACTGTTTTTT
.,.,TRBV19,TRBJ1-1,CASSIGGNTEAFF,TGTGCCAGTAGTATTGGGGGGAACACTGAAGCTTTCTTT
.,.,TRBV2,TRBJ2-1,CASYSFTYNEQFF,TGTGCCAGCTACAGCTTCACCTACAATGAGCAGTTCTTC
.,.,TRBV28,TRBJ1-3,CASRENRAISGNTIYF,TGTGCCAGCAGAGAGAACCGAGCTATCTCTGGAAACACCATATATTTT
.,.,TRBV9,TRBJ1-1,CASSVTGGGNTEAFF,TGTGCCAGCAGCGTTACAGGTGGGGGAAACACTGAAGCTTTCTTT
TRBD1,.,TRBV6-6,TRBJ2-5,CASSAPGTGQETQYF,TGTGCCAGCAGTGCCCCCGGGACAGGCCAAGAGACCCAGTACTTC
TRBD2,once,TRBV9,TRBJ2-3,CASTTSNTDTQYF,TGTGCCAGCACGACTAGCAACACAGATACGCAGTATTTT
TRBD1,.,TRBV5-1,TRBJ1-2,CASSAGQNYGYTF,TGCGCCAGCAGCGCGGGACAGAACTATGGCTACACCTTC
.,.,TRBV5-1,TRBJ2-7,CASSLEGNEQYF,TGCGCCAGCAGCTTGGAGGGGAACGAGCAGTACTTC
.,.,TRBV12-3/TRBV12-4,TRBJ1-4,CASSFNLNEKLFF,TGTGCCAGCAGTTTCAACCTTAATGAAAAACTGTTTTTT